These 2 T cell receptor beta chains share one sample of origin, sequenced in a study of blood T cell repertoires in COVID-19. Generated by immunoSEQ multiplex PCR, the TCRdb table keeps only in-frame clones and is missing some. Of a few hundred thousand clones listed, around nine tenths were seen once; the top ten hold 5.5% to 8.5%. The sample consisted of PBMCs or T cells enriched from blood (not recorded which). The receptor set was obtained from a man in his thirties or forties in a cohort exposed to, infected with or recovered from COVID-19 (not recorded which).

The genes are TRBV15 and TRBJ2-7; a possible D gene is TRBD1 (6 bases). Germline CDR1 LNHNV, CDR2 YYDKDF (reference sequence). The CDR3 spans 16 residues. V dropped 5 bases and J dropped 3 bases, with 20 bases sitting between them. CDR3 DNA sequence: TGTGCCACCAGCGGCGAACAGGGCGCCCCCTTCTACGAGCAGTACTTC. It encodes CATSGEQGAPFYEQYF.

The V call is TRBV15, the J call TRBJ2-7, with D tentatively TRBD2 (5 bases). The CDR3 has 15 residues. Germline loops: CDR1 LNHNV, CDR2 YYDKDF (reference sequence). Trimming took off 0 bases at V and 3 bases at J, with 12 bases between the two ends. The CDR3 DNA reads TGTGCCACCAGCAGAGATCTTTTGACTAACTACGAGCAGTACTTC. Translating it yields CATSRDLLTNYEQYF.